This TCR beta chain was sequenced in a study of control samples from healthy donors and cancer patients. TCRdb's table, derived via immunoSEQ multiplex PCR, lists solely in-frame clones and lacks some. The repertoire consists of 180,000 or so clones, with just over 90% occurring once and the leading ten covering 4.1%. V lost 1 base to trimming and J lost 2 bases, with 6 bases between them. The germline V gene encodes CDR1 LGHNA and CDR2 YSLEER. The CDR3 consists of 14 residues. This clone appeared a single time. Material: blood. The chain uses TRBV4-3 and TRBJ2-1; D unclear. The origin of this receptor is a woman aged 55-69 years in good health. This CDR3 is CASSQGSTYNEQFF. Written as DNA, the CDR3 is TGCGCCAGCAGCCAAGGCAGCACCTACAATGAGCAGTTCTTC.